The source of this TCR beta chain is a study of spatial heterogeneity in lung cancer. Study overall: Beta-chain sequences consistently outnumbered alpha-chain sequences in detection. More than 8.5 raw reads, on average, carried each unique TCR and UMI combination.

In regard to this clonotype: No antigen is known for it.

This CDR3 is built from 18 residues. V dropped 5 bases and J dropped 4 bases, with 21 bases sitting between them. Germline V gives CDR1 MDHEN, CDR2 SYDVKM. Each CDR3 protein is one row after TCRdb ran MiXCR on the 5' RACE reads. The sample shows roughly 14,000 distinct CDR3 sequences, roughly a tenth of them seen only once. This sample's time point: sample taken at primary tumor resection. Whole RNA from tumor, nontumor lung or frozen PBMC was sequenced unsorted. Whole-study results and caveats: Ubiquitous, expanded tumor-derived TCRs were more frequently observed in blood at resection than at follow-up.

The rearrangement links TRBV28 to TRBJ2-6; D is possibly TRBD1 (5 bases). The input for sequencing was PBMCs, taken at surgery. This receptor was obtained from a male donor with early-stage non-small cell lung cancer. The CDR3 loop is CASSTQTAANTGANVLTF. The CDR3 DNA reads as TGTGCCAGCAGTACCCAGACAGCAGCAAACACCGGGGCCAACGTCCTGACTTTC.